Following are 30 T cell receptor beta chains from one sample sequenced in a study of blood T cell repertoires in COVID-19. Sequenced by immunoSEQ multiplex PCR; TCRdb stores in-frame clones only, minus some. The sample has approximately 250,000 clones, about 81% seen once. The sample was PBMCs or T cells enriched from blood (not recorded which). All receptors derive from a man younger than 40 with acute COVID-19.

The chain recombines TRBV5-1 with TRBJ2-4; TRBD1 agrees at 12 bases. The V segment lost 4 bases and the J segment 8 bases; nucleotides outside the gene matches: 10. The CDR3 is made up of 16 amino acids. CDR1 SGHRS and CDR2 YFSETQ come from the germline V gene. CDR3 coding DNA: TGCGCCAGCAGCCCCCTGGCGGGACAGGGGGCTGACATTCAGTACTTC. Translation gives CASSPLAGQGADIQYF.

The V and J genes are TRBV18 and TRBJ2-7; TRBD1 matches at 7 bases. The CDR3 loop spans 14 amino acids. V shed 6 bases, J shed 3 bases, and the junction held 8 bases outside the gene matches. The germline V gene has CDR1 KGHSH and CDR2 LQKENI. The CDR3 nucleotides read TGTGCCAGCTCTGAACTACAGGGGAACTACGAGCAGTACGTC. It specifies CASSELQGNYEQYV.

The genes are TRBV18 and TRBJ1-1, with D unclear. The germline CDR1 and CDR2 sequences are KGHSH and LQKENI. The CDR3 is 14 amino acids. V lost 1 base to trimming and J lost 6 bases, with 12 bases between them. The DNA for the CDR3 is TGTGCCAGCTCACCACTAGATGGAGGCGCTGAAGCTTTCTTT. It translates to CASSPLDGGAEAFF.

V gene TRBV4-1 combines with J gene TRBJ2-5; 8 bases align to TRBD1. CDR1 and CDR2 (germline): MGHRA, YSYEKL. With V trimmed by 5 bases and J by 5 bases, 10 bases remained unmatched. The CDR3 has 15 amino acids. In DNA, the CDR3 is TGCGCCAGCAGCGGACGGCAGGGGGCGGATGAGACCCAGTACTTC. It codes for CASSGRQGADETQYF.

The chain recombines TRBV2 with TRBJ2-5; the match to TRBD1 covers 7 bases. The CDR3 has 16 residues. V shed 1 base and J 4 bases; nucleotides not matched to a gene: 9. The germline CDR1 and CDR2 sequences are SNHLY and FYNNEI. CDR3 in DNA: TGTGCCAGCAGTGAAGGGATTAGAGGGGGCGGAGAGACCCAGTACTTC. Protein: CASSEGIRGGGETQYF.

Here the CDR3 DNA reads TGTGCCAGCTCACCTGATTTAGCGCTGGCAAATGAGCAGTTCTTC. Residues: CASSPDLALANEQFF. The V call is TRBV18, the J call TRBJ2-1; TRBD2 might be the D (5 bases). Germline loops: CDR1 KGHSH, CDR2 LQKENI. The CDR3 is 15 residues long. Trimming pared 3 bases from V and 7 bases from J, leaving 16 bases between.

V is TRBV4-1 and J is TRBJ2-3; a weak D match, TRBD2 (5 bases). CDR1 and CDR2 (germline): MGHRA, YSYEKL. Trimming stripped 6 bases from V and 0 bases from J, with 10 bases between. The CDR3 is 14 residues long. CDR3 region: CASRRERSTDTQYF. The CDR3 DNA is TGCGCCAGCAGGAGGGAGCGGAGCACAGATACGCAGTATTTT.

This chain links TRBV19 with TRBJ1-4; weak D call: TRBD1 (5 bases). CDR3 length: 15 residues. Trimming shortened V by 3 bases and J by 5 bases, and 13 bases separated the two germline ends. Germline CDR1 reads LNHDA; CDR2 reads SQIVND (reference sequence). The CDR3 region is CASSIGGHMNEKLFF. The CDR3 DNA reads TGTGCCAGTAGTATCGGCGGACACATGAATGAAAAACTGTTTTTT.

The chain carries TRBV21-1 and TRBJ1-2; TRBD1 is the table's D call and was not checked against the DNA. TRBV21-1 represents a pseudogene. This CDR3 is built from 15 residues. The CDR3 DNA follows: TGTGCCAGCAGCAAAGCGGAGACAGGGCCTACTGGCTACACCTTC. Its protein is CASSKAETGPTGYTF.

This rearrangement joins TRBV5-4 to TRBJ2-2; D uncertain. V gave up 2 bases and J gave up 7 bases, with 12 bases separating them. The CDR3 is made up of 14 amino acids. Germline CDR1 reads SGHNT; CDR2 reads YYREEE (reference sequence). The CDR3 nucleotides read TGTGCCAGCAGCTTCATCAAGCCCGGCGGGGAGCTGTTTTTT. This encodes CASSFIKPGGELFF. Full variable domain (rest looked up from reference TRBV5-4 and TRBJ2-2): ETGVTQSPTHLIKTRGQQVTLRCSSQSGHNTVSWYQQALGQGPQFIFQYYREEENGRGNFPPRFSGLQFPNYSSELNVNALELDDSALYLCASSFIKPGGELFFGEGSRLTVL.

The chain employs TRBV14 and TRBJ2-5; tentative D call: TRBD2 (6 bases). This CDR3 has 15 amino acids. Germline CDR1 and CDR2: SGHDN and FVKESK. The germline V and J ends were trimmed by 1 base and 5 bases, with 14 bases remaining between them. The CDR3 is CASSQVTGLWETQYF. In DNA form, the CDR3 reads TGTGCCAGCAGCCAAGTTACGGGACTTTGGGAGACCCAGTACTTC.

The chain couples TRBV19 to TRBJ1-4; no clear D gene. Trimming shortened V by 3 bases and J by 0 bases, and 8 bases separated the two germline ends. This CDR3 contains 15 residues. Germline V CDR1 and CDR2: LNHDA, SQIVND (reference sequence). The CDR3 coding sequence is TGTGCCAGTAGTATGGCAGAATCAACTAATGAAAAACTGTTTTTT. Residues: CASSMAESTNEKLFF.

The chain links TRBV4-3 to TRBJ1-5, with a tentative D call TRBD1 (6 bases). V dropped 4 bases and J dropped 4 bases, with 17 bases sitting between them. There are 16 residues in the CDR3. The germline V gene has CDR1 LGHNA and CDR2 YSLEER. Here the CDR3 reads CASSPTVFGTNQPQHF. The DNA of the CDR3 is TGCGCCAGCAGCCCGACGGTATTCGGGACAAATCAGCCCCAGCATTTT.

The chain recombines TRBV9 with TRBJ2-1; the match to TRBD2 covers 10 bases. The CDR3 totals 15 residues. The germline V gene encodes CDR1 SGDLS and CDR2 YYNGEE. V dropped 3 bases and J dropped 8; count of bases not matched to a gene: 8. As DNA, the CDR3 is TGTGCCAGCAGCGCTCTCCCGACTAGCGGGCATGAGCAGTTCTTC. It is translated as CASSALPTSGHEQFF.

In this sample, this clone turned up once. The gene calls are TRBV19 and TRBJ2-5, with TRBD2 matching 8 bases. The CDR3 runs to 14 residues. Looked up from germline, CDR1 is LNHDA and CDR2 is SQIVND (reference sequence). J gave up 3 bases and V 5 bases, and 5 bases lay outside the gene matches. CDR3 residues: CASSPRLAKETQYF. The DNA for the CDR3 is TGTGCCAGTAGTCCCCGACTAGCGAAAGAGACCCAGTACTTC.

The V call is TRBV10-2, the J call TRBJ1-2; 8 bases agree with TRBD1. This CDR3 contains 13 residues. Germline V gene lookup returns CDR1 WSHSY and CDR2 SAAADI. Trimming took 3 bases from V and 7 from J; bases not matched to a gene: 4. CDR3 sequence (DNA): TGCGCCAGCAGTGACAGGGGGCCCTCTGGCTACACCTTC. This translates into CASSDRGPSGYTF.

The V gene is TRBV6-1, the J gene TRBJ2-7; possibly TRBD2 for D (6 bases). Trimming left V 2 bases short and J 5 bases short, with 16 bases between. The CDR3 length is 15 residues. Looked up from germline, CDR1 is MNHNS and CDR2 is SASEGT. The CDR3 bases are TGTGCCAGCAGTGAACTCGGGCGGGGCACGGACGAGCAGTACGTC. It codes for CASSELGRGTDEQYV.

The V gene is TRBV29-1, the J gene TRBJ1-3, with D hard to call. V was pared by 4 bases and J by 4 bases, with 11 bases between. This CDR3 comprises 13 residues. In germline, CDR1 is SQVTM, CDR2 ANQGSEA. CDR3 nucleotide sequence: TGCAGCGTTGGAATGGCAGGCGGAAACACCATATATTTT. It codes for CSVGMAGGNTIYF.

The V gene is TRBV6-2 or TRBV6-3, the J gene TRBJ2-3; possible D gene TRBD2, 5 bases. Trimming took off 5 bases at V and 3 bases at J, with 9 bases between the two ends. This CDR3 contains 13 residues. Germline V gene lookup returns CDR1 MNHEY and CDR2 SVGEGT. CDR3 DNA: TGTGCCAGCAGTCAAACTAGAACAGATACGCAGTATTTT. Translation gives CASSQTRTDTQYF.

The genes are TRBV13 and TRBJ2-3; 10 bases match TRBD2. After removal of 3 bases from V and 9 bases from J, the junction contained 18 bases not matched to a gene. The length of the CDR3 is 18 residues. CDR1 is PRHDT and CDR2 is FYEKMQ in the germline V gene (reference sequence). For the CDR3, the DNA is TGTGCCAGCAGCTTGAAAAAGCTAGCGGGGGCCCGGTGGGGCACGCAGTATTTT. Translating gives CASSLKKLAGARWGTQYF.

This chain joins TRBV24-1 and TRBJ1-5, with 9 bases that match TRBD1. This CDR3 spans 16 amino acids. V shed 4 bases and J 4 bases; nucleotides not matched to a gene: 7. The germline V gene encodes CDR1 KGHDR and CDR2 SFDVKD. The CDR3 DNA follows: TGTGCCACCAGTGACCCGGGACAGGGACGAAATCAGCCCCAGCATTTT. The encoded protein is CATSDPGQGRNQPQHF.

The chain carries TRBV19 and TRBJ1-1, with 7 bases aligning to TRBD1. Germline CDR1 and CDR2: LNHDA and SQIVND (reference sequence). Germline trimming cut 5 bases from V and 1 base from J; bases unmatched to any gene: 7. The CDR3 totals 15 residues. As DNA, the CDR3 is TGTGCCAGTAGTGAACCGGGACAGACGAACACTGAAGCTTTCTTT. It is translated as CASSEPGQTNTEAFF.

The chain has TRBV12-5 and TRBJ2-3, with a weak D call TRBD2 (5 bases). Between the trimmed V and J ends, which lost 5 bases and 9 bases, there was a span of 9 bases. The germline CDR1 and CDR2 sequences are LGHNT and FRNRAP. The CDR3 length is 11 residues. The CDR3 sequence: CASGLSGTQYF. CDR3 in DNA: TGTGCTAGTGGTCTGTCGGGGACGCAGTATTTT.

For the CDR3, the DNA is TGTGCCAGCAGAGCCGGGACAGGGAATATTCCCCAGCATTTT. Its translation: CASRAGTGNIPQHF. The chain links TRBV27 to TRBJ1-5; 9 bases are shared with TRBD1. J lost 10 bases, V lost 6 bases, and 10 bases had no gene match. The CDR3 is 14 amino acids. Germline V lookup: CDR1 MNHEY, CDR2 SMNVEV (reference sequence).

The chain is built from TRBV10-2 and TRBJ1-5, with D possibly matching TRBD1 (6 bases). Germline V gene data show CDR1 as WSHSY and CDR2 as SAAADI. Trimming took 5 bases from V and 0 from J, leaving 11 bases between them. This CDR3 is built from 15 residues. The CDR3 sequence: CASSRGQHSNQPQHF. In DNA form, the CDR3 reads TGCGCCAGCAGTCGAGGACAGCATAGCAATCAGCCCCAGCATTTT.

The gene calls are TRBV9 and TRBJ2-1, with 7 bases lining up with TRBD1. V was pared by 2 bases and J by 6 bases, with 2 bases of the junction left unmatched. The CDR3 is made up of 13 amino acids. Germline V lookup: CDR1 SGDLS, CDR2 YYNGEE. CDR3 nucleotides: TGTGCCAGCAGCGTCGACAGGGCCAATGAGCAGTTCTTC. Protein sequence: CASSVDRANEQFF.

The CDR3: CSVITAGREQFF. DNA of the CDR3: TGCAGCGTGATCACTGCAGGGCGGGAGCAGTTCTTC. The chain has TRBV29-1 and TRBJ2-1, with D possibly TRBD1 on 5 matching bases. The CDR3 is 12 residues long. The V and J ends lost 6 bases and 10 bases respectively, with 16 bases between them. Germline V lookup: CDR1 SQVTM, CDR2 ANQGSEA.

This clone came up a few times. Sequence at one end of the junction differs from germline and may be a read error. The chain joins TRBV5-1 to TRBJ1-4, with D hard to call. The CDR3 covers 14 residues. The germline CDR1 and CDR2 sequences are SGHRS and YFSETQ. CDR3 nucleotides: TGTGCCAGCAGCTTGTCAGCGGACTCCGAAAAACTGTTTTTT. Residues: CASSLSADSEKLFF.

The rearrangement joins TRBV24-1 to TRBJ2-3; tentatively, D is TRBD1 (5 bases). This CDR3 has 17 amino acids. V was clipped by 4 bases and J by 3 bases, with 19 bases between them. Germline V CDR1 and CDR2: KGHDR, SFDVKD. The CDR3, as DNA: TGTGCCACCAGTGACGTAAGTGGGGCTTCCACTACAGATACGCAGTATTTT. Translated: CATSDVSGASTTDTQYF.

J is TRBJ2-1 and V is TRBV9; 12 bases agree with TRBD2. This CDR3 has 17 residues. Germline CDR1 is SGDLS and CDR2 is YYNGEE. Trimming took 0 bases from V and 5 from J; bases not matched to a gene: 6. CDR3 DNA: TGTGCCAGCAGCGTAGGTCTAGCGGGAGGGTCACACAATGAGCAGTTCTTC. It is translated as CASSVGLAGGSHNEQFF.